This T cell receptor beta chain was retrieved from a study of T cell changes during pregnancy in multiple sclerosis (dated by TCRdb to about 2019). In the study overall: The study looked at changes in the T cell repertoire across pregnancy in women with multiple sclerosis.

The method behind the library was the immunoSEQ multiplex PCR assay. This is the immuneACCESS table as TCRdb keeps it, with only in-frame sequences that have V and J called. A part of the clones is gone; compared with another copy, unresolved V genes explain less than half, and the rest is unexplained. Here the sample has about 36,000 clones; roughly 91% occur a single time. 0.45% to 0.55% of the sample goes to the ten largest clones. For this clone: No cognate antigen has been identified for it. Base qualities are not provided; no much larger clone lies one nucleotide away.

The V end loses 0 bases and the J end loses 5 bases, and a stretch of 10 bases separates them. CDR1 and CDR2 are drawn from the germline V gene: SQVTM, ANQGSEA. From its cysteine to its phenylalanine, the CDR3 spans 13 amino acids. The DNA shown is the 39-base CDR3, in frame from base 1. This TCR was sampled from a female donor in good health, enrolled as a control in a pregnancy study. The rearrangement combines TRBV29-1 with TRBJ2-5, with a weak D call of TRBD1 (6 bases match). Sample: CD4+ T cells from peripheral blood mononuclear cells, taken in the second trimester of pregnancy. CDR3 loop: CSVEDWQGETQYF. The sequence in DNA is TGCAGCGTTGAAGATTGGCAGGGGGAGACCCAGTACTTC.